This T cell receptor (beta chain) is drawn from a study of blood T cell repertoires in COVID-19. About the study: Specimens from acute and convalescent COVID-19 originated in the United States, Italy and Spain.

The V and J ends lost 2 bases and 0 bases respectively, with 9 bases between them. Germline V gene data show CDR1 as SGHTS and CDR2 as YDEGEE. This CDR3 is built from 15 residues. In the original workflow: Using reference gene primer amplification, nucleated cell counts were estimated. The assay was immunoSEQ multiplex PCR, and TCRdb's table has in-frame clones only and misses some. The V and J calls and clone size were taken over from that table, and D and trimming were inferred from the DNA. The sample carries roughly 40,000 clones, 60% to 85% recorded once. This sequence originates from a man between 70 and 80 years old with acute or convalescent COVID-19. V gene TRBV5-8 combines with J gene TRBJ2-1, with D maybe TRBD2 (6 bases). The sequencing input was peripheral blood. As DNA, the CDR3 is TGTGCCAGCAGCTTCGGGGGTTACTCCTACAATGAGCAGTTCTTC. Protein: CASSFGGYSYNEQFF.